Listed here are 31 T cell receptor beta chains from one sample, sequenced in a study of vaccination and CD4 T cells after COVID-19. The assay that was used to sequence DNA from cultured CD4+ T cells was the Oncomine TCR Beta short-read assay. TCRdb processed the PCR reads anew with MiXCR; each CDR3 protein has one entry. Counted here are roughly 15,000 distinct CDR3 sequences, over 40% occurring once; the ten biggest clones make up roughly 20%. Noted treatment: approximately 10-day PBMC culture with coronavirus spike peptide pools or control peptides (ViraFEST assay). Antigen specificity for these receptors is unknown. The source was CD4+ T cells from blood, cultured in vitro, collected before SARS-CoV-2 vaccination. These receptors all stem from a human donor who received a COVID-19 vaccine.

The chain links TRBV7-9 to TRBJ1-3; 9 positions agree with TRBD1. CDR3 length: 16 residues. The V gene end was trimmed by 4 bases and the J gene end by 4 bases; junction bases not matched to a gene: 8. Looked up from germline, CDR1 is SEHNR and CDR2 is FQNEAQ (reference sequence). The CDR3: CASSSQGASRGNTIYF. The CDR3 nucleotides are TGTGCCAGCAGCTCACAGGGGGCATCGAGAGGAAACACCATATATTTT.

The genes are TRBV19 and TRBJ1-1; D is ambiguous. The CDR3 consists of 14 residues. Per germline, CDR1 LNHDA and CDR2 SQIVND (reference sequence). Trimming cost V 2 bases and J 1 base, with 8 bases left between them. The CDR3 DNA reads TGTGCCAGTAGTATAAGACACCCGAACACTGAAGCTTTCTTT. Amino acid sequence: CASSIRHPNTEAFF.

This clonotype turned up a few times. The CDR3 sequence: CASRRGGLYEQFF. The DNA for the CDR3 is TGTGCCAGTAGGCGGGGGGGCTTGTATGAGCAGTTCTTC. V gene TRBV19 combines with J gene TRBJ2-1, with 9 bases aligning to TRBD2. Germline loops: CDR1 LNHDA, CDR2 SQIVND (reference sequence). CDR3 length equals 13 residues. The ends lost 6 bases at V and 8 bases at J; junction bases unmatched: 5. The full variable domain, rest sourced from reference TRBV19 and TRBJ2-1, is DGGITQSPKYLFRKEGQNVTLSCEQNLNHDAMYWYRQDPGQGLRLIYYSQIVNDFQKGDIAEGYSVSREKKESFPLTVTSAQKNPTAFYLCASRRGGLYEQFFGPGTRLTVL.

This clonotype showed up just a few times. The chain carries TRBV20-1 and TRBJ1-1, with D perhaps TRBD1 (6 bases). From germline, CDR1 is DFQATT and CDR2 SNEGSKA (reference sequence). The germline V and J ends were trimmed by 0 bases and 1 base, with 9 bases remaining between them. The CDR3 loop spans 14 amino acids. DNA of the CDR3: TGCAGTGCTAGAGATCCGGACAGGAACACTGAAGCTTTCTTT. Translated: CSARDPDRNTEAFF.

This clonotype was seen a single time. The chain combines TRBV11-3 with TRBJ2-5; D is unresolved. Trimming stripped 5 bases from V and 0 bases from J, with 10 bases between. The CDR3 is 14 amino acids. CDR1 and CDR2 (germline): SGHNT, YENEEA. The CDR3 is CASSPGPDQETQYF. The CDR3 nucleotides are TGTGCCAGCAGCCCCGGGCCGGACCAAGAGACCCAGTACTTC.

J is TRBJ2-7 and V is TRBV12-3 or TRBV12-4, with 8 nucleotides matching TRBD2. This CDR3 is built from 13 residues. Trimming removed 8 bases from V and 7 bases from J; junction bases left unmatched: 10. The CDR3 DNA reads TGTGCCAGCGCGGGCCTCACGGGGGGGGAGCAGTACTTC. This encodes CASAGLTGGEQYF.

This clonotype was seen more than once but under ten times. In DNA form, the CDR3 reads TGTGCCAGCAGTTATAGTGGACAGGCCAATCAGCCCCAGCATTTT. It specifies CASSYSGQANQPQHF. The chain employs TRBV6-5 and TRBJ1-5, with 7 bases identical to TRBD1. The length of the CDR3 is 15 residues. V gave up 3 bases and J gave up 3 bases; unmatched junction bases: 5. Germline V gene sequence: CDR1 MNHEY, CDR2 SVGAGI.

The chain's CDR3 is CASSILAGAEFNQPQHF. CDR3 coding DNA: TGTGCCAGTAGTATCTTGGCCGGGGCAGAGTTTAATCAGCCCCAGCATTTT. The chain carries TRBV19 and TRBJ1-5; weak D call: TRBD1 (5 bases). This CDR3 has 17 amino acids. Per the germline V gene, CDR1 is LNHDA and CDR2 is SQIVND (reference sequence). V was shortened by 3 bases and J by 4 bases, with 19 bases between the two germline ends.

J is TRBJ1-1 and V is TRBV20-1, with a tentative D call TRBD1 (6 bases). The CDR3 loop spans 14 amino acids. Germline V gene sequence: CDR1 DFQATT, CDR2 SNEGSKA (reference sequence). Deletions cut 0 bases from V and 4 bases from J, with 12 bases between. CDR3: CSARDPGATTEAFF. The DNA of the CDR3 is TGCAGTGCTAGAGATCCGGGGGCGACCACTGAAGCTTTCTTT.

The chain couples TRBV15 to TRBJ1-1, with no clear D. The CDR3 sequence is 15 residues long. V shed 0 bases and J shed 1 base, with 9 bases lying between them. From germline, CDR1 is LNHNV and CDR2 YYDKDF (reference sequence). In DNA, the CDR3 is TGTGCCACCAGCAGAGATTACCATAAGAACACTGAAGCTTTCTTT. As protein: CATSRDYHKNTEAFF. Full variable domain (remainder filled in from reference TRBV15 and TRBJ1-1): DAMVIQNPRYQVTQFGKPVTLSCSQTLNHNVMYWYQQKSSQAPKLLFHYYDKDFNNEADTPDNFQSRRPNTSFCFLDIRSPGLGDTAMYLCATSRDYHKNTEAFFGQGTRLTVV.

This clonotype was picked up a small number of times. The V and J genes are TRBV20-1 and TRBJ1-5; TRBD1 matches 7 bases. From germline, CDR1 is DFQATT and CDR2 SNEGSKA (reference sequence). Losses at the gene ends were 5 bases for V and 0 bases for J; bases not matched to a gene: 13. The CDR3 contains 17 residues. CDR3 amino acids: CSALARTGPYSNQPQHF. The CDR3 nucleotides are TGCAGTGCTCTCGCGCGGACAGGACCTTATAGCAATCAGCCCCAGCATTTT.

This clonotype was seen a handful of times. The rearrangement joins TRBV20-1 to TRBJ2-3; 9 bases align to TRBD2. The germline V gene encodes CDR1 DFQATT and CDR2 SNEGSKA (reference sequence). V was clipped by 3 bases and J by 1 base; unmatched bases: 2. The CDR3 contains 14 residues. The CDR3 region is CSARRGGGTDTQYF. For the CDR3, the DNA is TGCAGTGCTAGGCGGGGGGGCGGCACAGATACGCAGTATTTT.

The CDR3 nucleotides are TGTGCCAGCAGCGACGACAGGGGGCGCGTTGCAGCTTTCTTT. It is translated as CASSDDRGRVAAFF. This chain uses TRBV11-2 with TRBJ1-1, with 10 bases fitting TRBD1. The CDR3 extends over 14 amino acids. Germline values: CDR1 SGHAT, CDR2 FQNNGV. Trimming at V came to 5 bases and at J to 10 bases, leaving 10 bases not matched to a gene. The full variable domain, rest sourced from reference TRBV11-2 and TRBJ1-1, is EAGVAQSPRYKIIEKRQSVAFWCNPISGHATLYWYQQILGQGPKLLIQFQNNGVVDDSQLPKDRFSAERLKGVDSTLKIQPAKLEDSAVYLCASSDDRGRVAAFFGQGTRLTVV.

The chain carries TRBV24-1 and TRBJ2-5, with TRBD1 identical over 10 bases. The CDR3 covers 15 residues. Germline V lookup: CDR1 KGHDR, CDR2 SFDVKD. J gave up 2 bases and V 5 bases, and 4 bases lay outside the gene matches. CDR3 in amino acids: CATSASDRGQETQYF. In DNA form, the CDR3 reads TGTGCCACCAGTGCCTCGGACAGGGGGCAAGAGACCCAGTACTTC.

This clonotype was counted between two and nine times. The chain employs TRBV19 and TRBJ1-2; 9 bases map to TRBD1. V lost 5 bases to trimming and J lost 4 bases; unmatched junction nucleotides: 8. The CDR3 totals 15 residues. In germline, CDR1 is LNHDA, CDR2 SQIVND (reference sequence). Here the CDR3 reads CASSLRDRETYGYTF. Written as DNA, the CDR3 is TGTGCCAGTAGTCTTCGGGACAGGGAGACCTATGGCTACACCTTC. Full variable domain (rest looked up from reference TRBV19 and TRBJ1-2): DGGITQSPKYLFRKEGQNVTLSCEQNLNHDAMYWYRQDPGQGLRLIYYSQIVNDFQKGDIAEGYSVSREKKESFPLTVTSAQKNPTAFYLCASSLRDRETYGYTFGSGTRLTVV.

This chain connects TRBV2 to TRBJ1-3; unclear D gene. The CDR3 is made up of 17 amino acids. The germline CDR1 and CDR2 sequences are SNHLY and FYNNEI. The V and J ends lost 2 bases and 6 bases respectively, with 20 bases between them. This chain's CDR3 is CASSERVAIRGKNTIYF. The CDR3 region has the DNA TGTGCCAGCAGTGAAAGGGTAGCGATACGAGGGAAAAACACCATATATTTT. The entire variable domain, with the rest obtained from reference TRBV2 and TRBJ1-3, is as follows: EPEVTQTPSHQVTQMGQEVILRCVPISNHLYFYWYRQILGQKVEFLVSFYNNEISEKSEIFDDQFSVERPDGSNFTLKIRSTKLEDSAMYFCASSERVAIRGKNTIYFGEGSWLTVV.

This chain joins TRBV7-8 and TRBJ1-5; weak D call: TRBD1 (6 bases). Per germline, CDR1 SGHVS and CDR2 FQNEAQ. The V end was cut by 3 bases, the J end by 0 bases, with 9 bases between. This CDR3 has 15 residues. The DNA for the CDR3 is TGTGCCAGCAGCTTTGGGACAACTAGCAATCAGCCCCAGCATTTT. It is translated as CASSFGTTSNQPQHF.

This clonotype was observed a few times. The rearrangement uses TRBV10-1 and TRBJ2-5; 13 bases agree with TRBD2. The germline V gene encodes CDR1 WNHNN and CDR2 SYGVQD (reference sequence). This CDR3 is built from 17 residues. Losses at the gene ends were 0 bases for V and 2 bases for J; bases not matched to a gene: 3. In DNA, the CDR3 is TGCGCCAGCAGTGAGTCCCAACTAGCGGGGGGGCAAGAGACCCAGTACTTC. Protein: CASSESQLAGGQETQYF.

This clonotype occurred a few times. The CDR3 nucleotides read TGTGCCAGTCATAAAACAGGGGGGACCCGGGAGACCCAGTACTTC. The encoded protein is CASHKTGGTRETQYF. The chain has TRBV19 and TRBJ2-5; 8 bases are a match to TRBD1. Per germline, CDR1 LNHDA and CDR2 SQIVND (reference sequence). The V segment lost 8 bases and the J segment 5 bases; nucleotides outside the gene matches: 13. The CDR3 has 15 residues. Based on the CDR3 plus reference TRBV19 and TRBJ2-5, the full variable domain is DGGITQSPKYLFRKEGQNVTLSCEQNLNHDAMYWYRQDPGQGLRLIYYSQIVNDFQKGDIAEGYSVSREKKESFPLTVTSAQKNPTAFYLCASHKTGGTRETQYFGPGTRLLVL.

V gene TRBV7-7 combines with J gene TRBJ2-3, with D unclear. The CDR3 covers 13 residues. From germline, CDR1 is SSHAT and CDR2 FNYEAQ (reference sequence). V was cut by 2 bases and J by 6 bases, with 9 bases left in between. The CDR3 here is CASSLRPGDTQYF. For the CDR3, the DNA is TGTGCCAGCAGCTTAAGGCCCGGGGATACGCAGTATTTT.

The chain carries TRBV20-1 and TRBJ2-3, with a tentative D call TRBD1 (6 bases). Trimming cost V 3 bases and J 2 bases, with 12 bases left between them. In germline, CDR1 is DFQATT, CDR2 SNEGSKA (reference sequence). This CDR3 is built from 14 residues. The CDR3: CSASSGESTDTQYF. The CDR3 DNA sequence: TGCAGTGCTAGCTCAGGGGAATCCACAGATACGCAGTATTTT.

J is TRBJ2-2 and V is TRBV30; the match to TRBD1 covers 11 bases. Trimming removed 4 bases from V and 5 bases from J; junction bases left unmatched: 6. Germline V CDR1 and CDR2: GTSNPN, SVGIG (reference sequence). The CDR3 extends over 15 amino acids. CDR3 nucleotide sequence: TGTGCCTGGATGACAGGGACAGGGGGGACCGGGGAGCTGTTTTTT. Amino acids: CAWMTGTGGTGELFF.

This clonotype was recorded only once. V is TRBV19 and J is TRBJ1-2; tentatively, D is TRBD1 (5 bases). The V end lost 1 base, the J end lost 2 bases, and 8 bases lay between the germline ends. CDR3 size: 14 residues. Looked up from germline, CDR1 is LNHDA and CDR2 is SQIVND (reference sequence). The CDR3: CASSIAGRNYGYTF. Written as DNA, the CDR3 is TGTGCCAGTAGTATAGCAGGGCGCAACTATGGCTACACCTTC.

This chain links TRBV6-5 with TRBJ1-2, with TRBD1 identical over 8 bases. Germline CDR1 is MNHEY and CDR2 is SVGAGI. V was clipped by 4 bases and J by 4 bases; unmatched bases: 5. CDR3 size: 14 residues. The CDR3 nucleotides are TGTGCCAGCAGTTCTTGGGACAGGACCTATGGCTACACCTTC. It specifies CASSSWDRTYGYTF.

This clonotype was seen only a few times. The chain joins TRBV6-1 to TRBJ1-2; 8 nucleotides match TRBD1. CDR1 is MNHNS, CDR2 SASEGT, per germline. V dropped 6 bases and J dropped 0; count of bases not matched to a gene: 6. The CDR3 has 15 amino acids. Here the CDR3 reads CASSARTGSNYGYTF. The CDR3 DNA is TGTGCCAGCAGCGCTAGGACAGGGTCTAACTATGGCTACACCTTC.

The chain employs TRBV5-1 and TRBJ2-7, with 7 bases identical to TRBD2. From germline, CDR1 is SGHRS and CDR2 YFSETQ. This CDR3 is 15 amino acids long. J lost 7 bases, V lost 0 bases, and 10 bases had no gene match. Here the CDR3 reads CASSLERGRPGEQYF. CDR3 coding DNA: TGCGCCAGCAGCTTGGAGCGGGGAAGGCCGGGTGAGCAGTACTTC.

A few counts support this clonotype. The rearrangement links TRBV2 to TRBJ1-2; no definite D call. The CDR3 is 13 residues long. Germline V lookup: CDR1 SNHLY, CDR2 FYNNEI. Trimming left V 6 bases short and J 1 base short, with 9 bases between. The CDR3 loop is CASRLTGNYGYTF. The CDR3 region has the DNA TGTGCCAGCAGATTGACTGGTAACTATGGCTACACCTTC.

This clonotype has only a few counts. The V call is TRBV12-5, the J call TRBJ1-2; D is undetermined. The V end was cut by 3 bases, the J end by 1 base, with 6 bases between. Per the germline V gene, CDR1 is LGHNT and CDR2 is FRNRAP. The CDR3 sequence is 13 residues long. The CDR3 here is CASGFSDNYGYTF. In DNA form, the CDR3 reads TGTGCTAGTGGTTTCTCGGATAACTATGGCTACACCTTC.

The V call is TRBV6-5, the J call TRBJ1-2, with TRBD1 matching 7 bases. The germline gives CDR1 MNHEY, CDR2 SVGAGI. Losses at the gene ends were 0 bases for V and 7 bases for J; bases not matched to a gene: 8. The CDR3 is 15 residues long. CDR3 bases: TGTGCCAGCAGTTACTCTAGGGGGCGCGAGGCTGGCTACACCTTC. Translating it yields CASSYSRGREAGYTF.

The chain carries TRBV2 and TRBJ2-2; tentatively, D is TRBD2 (6 bases). The CDR3 spans 15 residues. Between the trimmed V and J ends, which lost 4 bases and 2 bases, there was a span of 11 bases. Looked up from germline, CDR1 is SNHLY and CDR2 is FYNNEI. The CDR3 loop is CASSVILANTGELFF. In DNA, the CDR3 is TGTGCCAGCAGTGTGATACTAGCAAACACCGGGGAGCTGTTTTTT.

About this clonotype itself: The junction does not match germline at one end; this may be a read error. V and J are TRBV30 and TRBJ2-2, with 10 bases identical to TRBD1. CDR3 size: 15 residues. Germline CDR1 reads GTSNPN; CDR2 reads SVGIG (reference sequence). The CDR3 region has the DNA TGTGCCTGGAGTGGACAGGGGGCTAACATCGGGGAGCTATTTTTT. Amino acid sequence: CAWSGQGANIGELFF. The full variable domain, in which reference TRBV30 and TRBJ2-2 provide the parts outside the CDR3, is SQTIHQWPATLVQPVGSPLSLECTVEGTSNPNLYWYRQAAGRGLQLLFYSVGIGQISSEVPQNLSASRPQDRQFILSSKKLLLSDSGFYLCAWSGQGANIGELFFGEGSRLTVL.